This T cell receptor (beta chain) appears in the sequencing data of a study of HIV-infected patients and healthy controls. The study's findings and limits: Compared with controls, mean Gini indices were significantly raised in HIV-infected repertoires, possibly indicating oligoclonality. The seeming recovery of the Gini index after therapy in HIV-infected patients vanished in size-matched data.

This clonotype was counted a few times. Its antigen is still unknown. 500 ng RNA was reverse transcribed with alpha and beta constant-region primers. Each of the alpha and beta chains got its own library through chain-specific third strand synthesis with indices. TCRdb re-called the 5' RACE reads through MiXCR, storing one row per CDR3 protein. The sample consists of approximately 25,000 distinct CDR3 sequences, 8.5% of them appearing once. No cell fractionation was done, so the repertoire covers all unsorted peripheral blood T cells. The V gene lost 4 bases and the J gene lost 4 bases, with 5 bases spanning the gap. The CDR3 runs to 12 residues. Germline CDR1 reads MNHNS; CDR2 reads SASEGT.

Sequencing input: blood. This TCR was sampled from an adult in good health. V usage is TRBV6-1 and J usage is TRBJ1-5; no firm D call. The CDR3 reads CASSVSNQPQHF. DNA for the CDR3: TGTGCCAGCAGTGTGTCAAATCAGCCCCAGCATTTT.